The next 12 T cell receptor beta chains were all read from a single sample in a study of spatial heterogeneity in lung cancer. These receptors have no identified antigens. TCRdb itself ran the 5' RACE reads through MiXCR, one entry per CDR3 protein. The repertoire holds over 100 distinct CDR3 sequences, with about 30% as singletons. Study findings and constraints: Intratumoral expanded alpha and beta TCR counts were found to track tumor mutation counts.

Time point reported: sample taken at primary tumor resection. Source: lung tumor tissue, taken at surgery. These receptor sequences come from a female donor with early-stage non-small cell lung cancer.

This clonotype is judged hyperexpanded (1% or more). This beta chain represents an off-target read in a library built for alpha chains; its size is of limited meaning. The chain joins TRBV27 to TRBJ2-7; 10 nucleotides line up with TRBD2. CDR1 is MNHEY and CDR2 is SMNVEV in the germline V gene (reference sequence). The CDR3 is made up of 15 amino acids. The V segment lost 3 bases and the J segment 2 bases; nucleotides outside the gene matches: 4. In nucleotides, the CDR3 is TGTGCCAGCAGTTTCGGAAGCGGGAGGGCCTACGAGCAGTACTTC. Its translation: CASSFGSGRAYEQYF.

This clonotype is deemed hyperexpanded (1% or more). Since the library was made to target alpha chains, this beta chain is a stray read and its abundance is not meaningful. DNA for the CDR3: TGTGCCAGCAGCCCTCTAACGGGAGAAGGAGGGGAGCTGTTTTTT. This encodes CASSPLTGEGGELFF. The chain joins TRBV7-3 to TRBJ2-2, with D tentatively TRBD2 (6 bases). CDR3 size: 15 residues. Germline CDR1 reads SGHTA; CDR2 reads FQGTGA. V lost 5 bases and J lost 8, with 18 bases in between.

This clonotype was counted a few times. Because this beta chain is a stray read in a library intended to capture alpha chains, its abundance should not be given much weight. The genes are TRBV7-2 and TRBJ1-1; no clear D. Per the germline V gene, CDR1 is SGHTA and CDR2 is FQGNSA. V dropped 4 bases and J dropped 1 base, with 13 bases sitting between them. The CDR3 length is 15 residues. CDR3 residues: CASSSPGLGNTEAFF. The CDR3 DNA reads as TGTGCCAGCAGCTCCCCGGGTCTCGGGAACACTGAAGCTTTCTTT. The full variable domain, in which reference TRBV7-2 and TRBJ1-1 provide the parts outside the CDR3, is GAGVSQSPSNKVTEKGKDVELRCDPISGHTALYWYRQSLGQGLEFLIYFQGNSAPDKSGLPSDRFSAERTGGSVSTLTIQRTQQEDSAVYLCASSSPGLGNTEAFFGQGTRLTVV.

This clonotype occurred a few times. In a library made to pick up alpha chains, this beta chain is a stray read with a size that means little. V gene TRBV4-3 combines with J gene TRBJ2-1; D is undetermined. V lost 5 bases and J lost 6, with 17 bases in between. The CDR3 covers 15 residues. The germline CDR1 and CDR2 sequences are LGHNA and YSLEER. The CDR3 reads CASSSERTRLNEQFF. DNA of the CDR3: TGCGCCAGCAGCAGTGAACGGACCAGACTCAATGAGCAGTTCTTC.

This clonotype is labeled as hyperexpanded. This beta chain is off target for a library built for alpha chains, so its abundance means little. This chain links TRBV4-3 with TRBJ2-1, with 10 bases matching TRBD2. V gave up 4 bases and J gave up 13 bases; unmatched junction bases: 13. The CDR3 sequence is 15 residues long. From germline, CDR1 is LGHNA and CDR2 YSLEER. As DNA, the CDR3 is TGCGCCAGCAGCCCATTAGGAGCTAGCGGGAGTGATCAGTTCTTC. It translates to CASSPLGASGSDQFF.

A note on this clonotype: Being off target in a library aimed at alpha chains, this beta chain has a size of little meaning. The chain carries TRBV20-1 and TRBJ2-3; 11 bases are shared with TRBD2. Trimming took 7 bases from V and 2 from J; bases not matched to a gene: 5. The CDR3 is made up of 14 amino acids. Per germline, CDR1 DFQATT and CDR2 SNEGSKA (reference sequence). The CDR3 DNA sequence: TGCAGTGTTCCGACTAGCGGGGCCACAGATACGCAGTATTTT. Translating gives CSVPTSGATDTQYF.

The table lists this clonotype with a few counts. One base away lies a much larger clone, so this may be a sequencing read error. Because the library targeted alpha chains, this beta chain is an off-target read whose size means little. The chain couples TRBV6-2 or TRBV6-3 to TRBJ2-1, with 9 bases aligning to TRBD2. Germline V gene sequence: CDR1 MNHEY, CDR2 SVGEGT. The CDR3 is made up of 13 amino acids. The CDR3 DNA sequence: TGTGCCAGCTGTTACGTTTTGCGGGAGGGCACGTTCTTC. The encoded protein is CASCYVLREGTFF.

Points on this clonotype: This beta chain is off target for a library built for alpha chains, so its abundance means little. V usage is TRBV20-1 and J usage is TRBJ2-7, with D unclear. V lost 4 bases and J 2 bases, leaving 18 bases between the germline ends. CDR3 length equals 15 residues. CDR1 is DFQATT, CDR2 SNEGSKA, per germline (reference sequence). CDR3 in amino acids: CSAIEGGRLAYEQYF. CDR3 DNA sequence: TGCAGTGCTATAGAAGGCGGACGCCTAGCCTACGAGCAGTACTTC.

A remark on this clonotype: Because this beta chain is a stray read in a library intended to capture alpha chains, its abundance should not be given much weight. The CDR3 spells CAISEVGRHSGANVLTF. The DNA for the CDR3 is TGTGCCATCAGTGAAGTAGGACGGCACTCTGGGGCCAACGTCCTGACTTTC. The rearrangement joins TRBV10-3 to TRBJ2-6; unclear D gene. From germline, CDR1 is ENHRY and CDR2 SYGVKD. The CDR3 loop spans 17 amino acids. V was clipped by 3 bases and J by 0 bases, with 12 bases between them.

This clonotype is categorized as hyperexpanded. Because the library targeted alpha chains, this beta chain is an off-target read whose size means little. The chain recombines TRBV6-2 or TRBV6-3 with TRBJ2-3, with D possibly TRBD2 on 6 matching bases. The V gene's germline CDR1 is MNHEY and CDR2 SVGEGT. The V and J ends lost 2 bases and 5 bases respectively, with 20 bases between them. The length of the CDR3 is 17 residues. The CDR3 coding sequence is TGTGCCAGCAGTTACCCCCTGGGGCGGATGGGGGGAGATACGCAGTATTTT. Its translation: CASSYPLGRMGGDTQYF.

On this clonotype: This beta chain came through as a stray read in a library set up for alpha chains, and its size says little. V and J are TRBV9 and TRBJ1-2, with 7 bases aligning to TRBD1. This CDR3 is built from 16 residues. Germline V gene lookup returns CDR1 SGDLS and CDR2 YYNGEE. Unmatched junction bases numbered 15, after V lost 6 bases and J lost 4 bases. The CDR3 spells CASTRYPQGVGYGYTF. The CDR3 bases are TGTGCCAGCACCAGGTACCCGCAGGGGGTAGGCTATGGCTACACCTTC.

As for this clonotype: For a library built for alpha chains, this beta chain is a stray read; little rests on its size. As DNA, the CDR3 is TGTGCCGCGCAGGGGAGTGGGAGCAATCAGCCCCAGCATTTT. This codes for CAAQGSGSNQPQHF. The chain couples TRBV10-3 to TRBJ1-5, with a tentative D call TRBD1 (6 bases). Per the germline V gene, CDR1 is ENHRY and CDR2 is SYGVKD. The CDR3 runs 14 residues. V lost 11 bases and J 1 base, leaving 15 bases between the germline ends.